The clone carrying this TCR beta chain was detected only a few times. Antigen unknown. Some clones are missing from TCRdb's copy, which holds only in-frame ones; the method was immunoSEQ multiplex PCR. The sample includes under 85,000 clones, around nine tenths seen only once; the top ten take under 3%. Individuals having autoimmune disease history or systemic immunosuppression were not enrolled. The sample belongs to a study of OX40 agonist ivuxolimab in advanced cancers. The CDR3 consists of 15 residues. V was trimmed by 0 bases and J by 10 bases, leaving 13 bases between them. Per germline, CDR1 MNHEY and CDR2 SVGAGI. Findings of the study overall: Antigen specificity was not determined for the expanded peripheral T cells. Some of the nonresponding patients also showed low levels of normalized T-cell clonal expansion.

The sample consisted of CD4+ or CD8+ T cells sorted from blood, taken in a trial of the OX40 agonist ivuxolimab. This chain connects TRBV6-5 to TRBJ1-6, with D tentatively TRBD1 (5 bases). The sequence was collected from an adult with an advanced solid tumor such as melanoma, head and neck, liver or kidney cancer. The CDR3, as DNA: TGTGCCAGCAGTTACTCAGAGGCAGGGAGGTCACCCCTCCACTTT. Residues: CASSYSEAGRSPLHF.